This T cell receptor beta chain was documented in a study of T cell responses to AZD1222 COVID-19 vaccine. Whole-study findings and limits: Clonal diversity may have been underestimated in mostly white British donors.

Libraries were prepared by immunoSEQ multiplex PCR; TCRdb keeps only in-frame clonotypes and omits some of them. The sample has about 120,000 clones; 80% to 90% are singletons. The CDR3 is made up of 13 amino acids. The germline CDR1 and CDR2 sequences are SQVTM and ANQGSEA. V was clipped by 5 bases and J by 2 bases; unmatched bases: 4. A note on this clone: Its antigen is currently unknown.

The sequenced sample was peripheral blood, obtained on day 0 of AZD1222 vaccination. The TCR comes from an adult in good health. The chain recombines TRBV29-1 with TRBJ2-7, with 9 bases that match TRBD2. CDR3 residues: CSVLAGVAYEQYF. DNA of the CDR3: TGCAGCGTTTTAGCGGGGGTGGCCTACGAGCAGTACTTC.